The 32 T cell receptor beta chains listed next were all sequenced from one sample in a study of T cells after yellow fever vaccination. TCRdb re-analysed the 5' RACE reads in MiXCR, keeping a single row per CDR3 protein. Found here are around 180,000 distinct CDR3 sequences, approximately 6.2% of them singletons; the top ten hold about 2.8%. The starting material was CD4+ T cells sorted from PBMCs, obtained on the day of the first yellow fever vaccination. These receptors all stem from a man aged 18 to 29 who received the YFV17D yellow fever vaccine.

A note on this clonotype: Possible read error: a much larger clone is one base away. V usage is TRBV5-1 and J usage is TRBJ2-3, with D unresolved. This CDR3 comprises 14 residues. Germline values: CDR1 SGHRS, CDR2 YFSETQ. Trimming cost V 6 bases and J 1 base, with 12 bases left between them. CDR3 amino acids: CASKSWQGTDTQYF. DNA for the CDR3: TGCGCCAGCAAGTCGTGGCAGGGCACAGATACGCAGTATTTT.

In this sample, this clonotype turned up many times. The V call is TRBV29-1, the J call TRBJ1-2; TRBD1 matches at 8 bases. This CDR3 spans 13 amino acids. Germline CDR1 reads SQVTM; CDR2 reads ANQGSEA. V was pared by 4 bases and J by 3 bases, with 4 bases of the junction left unmatched. This CDR3 reads CSVVGDRYYGYTF. The CDR3 DNA follows: TGCAGCGTTGTTGGGGACAGGTACTATGGCTACACCTTC.

The chain links TRBV10-1 to TRBJ2-2; 7 bases are a match to TRBD1. Trimming took 6 bases from V and 4 from J; bases not matched to a gene: 8. This CDR3 is built from 15 residues. CDR1 and CDR2 (germline): WNHNN, SYGVQD (reference sequence). The chain's CDR3 is CASRPGQSSTGELFF. In DNA form, the CDR3 reads TGCGCCAGCAGGCCGGGACAGTCCTCCACCGGGGAGCTGTTTTTT.

J is TRBJ2-2 and V is TRBV5-5; no reliable D call. Germline loops: CDR1 SGHKS, CDR2 YYEKEE (reference sequence). CDR3 length equals 14 residues. With 4 bases removed from V and 0 bases from J, the gap between germline ends came to 7 bases. For the CDR3, the DNA is TGTGCCAGCAGCCGAAACTCGAACACCGGGGAGCTGTTTTTT. This translates into CASSRNSNTGELFF.

This rearrangement joins TRBV4-1 to TRBJ2-4, with a weak D call TRBD1 (6 bases). Germline CDR1 reads MGHRA; CDR2 reads YSYEKL. This CDR3 contains 14 residues. Between the trimmed V and J ends, which lost 1 base and 11 bases, there was a span of 15 bases. In DNA, the CDR3 is TGCGCCAGCAGCCAAGGGGACATCCAATTCCTTCAGTACTTC. Its translation: CASSQGDIQFLQYF.

V usage is TRBV2 and J usage is TRBJ2-5; D gene unclear. Germline CDR1 SNHLY, CDR2 FYNNEI. Deletions cut 1 base from V and 13 bases from J, with 7 bases between. The CDR3 consists of 10 residues. CDR3 DNA sequence: TGTGCCAGCAGTGAAGGACGGACGTACTTC. The encoded protein is CASSEGRTYF.

There are many counts of this clonotype. The gene calls are TRBV4-1 and TRBJ2-1, with 9 bases aligning to TRBD1. Trimming at V came to 0 bases and at J to 9 bases, leaving 18 bases not matched to a gene. The germline CDR1 and CDR2 sequences are MGHRA and YSYEKL. This CDR3 spans 19 amino acids. The CDR3 DNA reads TGCGCCAGCAGCCAAGAAAGGGGGGGGACAGGGTCTCGATCAGCTGAGCAGTTCTTC. Amino acid sequence: CASSQERGGTGSRSAEQFF.

J is TRBJ1-4 and V is TRBV6-5; no clear D. CDR3 size: 13 residues. The germline CDR1 and CDR2 sequences are MNHEY and SVGAGI. The ends were cut back, 2 bases at V and 8 bases at J, with 9 bases in the middle. CDR3 amino acids: CASSYGRYEKLFF. The CDR3 DNA sequence: TGTGCCAGCAGTTACGGACGGTACGAAAAACTGTTTTTT.

The chain is built from TRBV7-2 and TRBJ2-2; D remains ambiguous. Germline lookup yields CDR1 SGHTA and CDR2 FQGNSA. The CDR3 runs to 16 residues. The V end lost 2 bases, the J end lost 0 bases, and 10 bases lay between the germline ends. The CDR3 spells CASSLKHLANTGELFF. In nucleotides, the CDR3 is TGTGCCAGCAGCTTAAAACATCTCGCGAACACCGGGGAGCTGTTTTTT.

This sequence joins TRBV10-1 and TRBJ2-3; TRBD2 aligns across 7 bases. The V gene end was trimmed by 2 bases and the J gene end by 0 bases; junction bases not matched to a gene: 5. Germline-derived CDR1 and CDR2 are WNHNN and SYGVQD (reference sequence). The CDR3 has 16 residues. The CDR3 spells CASSERLADSTDTQYF. The CDR3 DNA reads TGCGCCAGCAGTGAGAGGCTAGCGGATAGCACAGATACGCAGTATTTT.

The chain has TRBV11-2 and TRBJ1-3; TRBD1 aligns across 9 bases. Germline-derived CDR1 and CDR2 are SGHAT and FQNNGV. After removal of 5 bases from V and 8 bases from J, the junction contained 4 bases not matched to a gene. The CDR3 length is 13 residues. DNA for the CDR3: TGTGCCAGCAGCCGGGACAGGGCGGACACCATATATTTT. Amino acid sequence: CASSRDRADTIYF.

The sample holds many counts of this clonotype. This rearrangement joins TRBV12-3 or TRBV12-4 to TRBJ1-1; TRBD1 matches 10 bases. Trimming removed 6 bases from V and 3 bases from J; junction bases left unmatched: 7. There are 15 residues in the CDR3. CDR3 in DNA: TGTGCCAGCAGGCCCCCGGGACAGGGGTACACTGAAGCTTTCTTT. The encoded protein is CASRPPGQGYTEAFF.

This clonotype has more than one count but fewer than ten. The chain employs TRBV10-2 and TRBJ2-1; 11 bases align to TRBD2. Losses at the gene ends were 3 bases for V and 9 bases for J; bases not matched to a gene: 7. This CDR3 contains 15 residues. CDR1 and CDR2 from the germline V gene are WSHSY and SAAADI. This CDR3 is CASSDSLAGGGEQFF. Here the CDR3 DNA reads TGCGCCAGCAGTGACAGTCTAGCGGGAGGTGGTGAGCAGTTCTTC.

This clonotype was observed at least ten times. This chain links TRBV29-1 with TRBJ1-1, with a weak D call TRBD1 (5 bases). V was shortened by 5 bases and J by 1 base, with 11 bases between the two germline ends. The CDR3 is 13 amino acids. Germline CDR1 is SQVTM and CDR2 is ANQGSEA. The CDR3 DNA is TGCAGCGTTCGCACCCAGGGGAACACTGAAGCTTTCTTT. Its translation: CSVRTQGNTEAFF.

The sample holds a few counts of this clonotype. The rearrangement links TRBV5-1 to TRBJ1-2, with a possible D match to TRBD1 (6 bases). Germline CDR1 reads SGHRS; CDR2 reads YFSETQ. CDR3 size: 14 residues. Trimming took off 0 bases at V and 10 bases at J, with 16 bases between the two ends. For the CDR3, the DNA is TGCGCCAGCAGCTTGGCCGGGACAACGGTGGACTACACCTTC. Encoded protein: CASSLAGTTVDYTF.

There are many counts of this clonotype. The genes are TRBV12-3 or TRBV12-4 and TRBJ2-5, with 7 bases that match TRBD1. This CDR3 is built from 14 residues. V dropped 5 bases and J dropped 3; count of bases not matched to a gene: 6. CDR3 amino acids: CASSPGQREETQYF. The CDR3 region has the DNA TGTGCCAGCAGTCCGGGACAGAGGGAAGAGACCCAGTACTTC.

The rearrangement joins TRBV20-1 to TRBJ2-3; no definite D call. V lost 6 bases, J lost 1 base, and 17 bases lay in between. Germline-derived CDR1 and CDR2 are DFQATT and SNEGSKA (reference sequence). The CDR3 is 15 residues long. Here the CDR3 reads CSAASFERGTDTQYF. DNA of the CDR3: TGCAGTGCCGCCTCTTTCGAAAGGGGCACAGATACGCAGTATTTT.

Only a few counts were recorded for this clonotype. The V and J genes are TRBV9 and TRBJ2-3, with 7 bases that match TRBD2. The CDR3 spans 14 residues. Per germline, CDR1 SGDLS and CDR2 YYNGEE. V trimming: 7 bases; J trimming: 1 base; junction bases outside the gene matches: 6. The CDR3: CASAQRGRTDTQYF. DNA for the CDR3: TGTGCCAGCGCCCAGCGGGGCCGCACAGATACGCAGTATTTT.

This clonotype was counted many times. The chain joins TRBV24-1 to TRBJ2-3; no firm D call. The CDR3 loop spans 12 amino acids. The germline CDR1 and CDR2 sequences are KGHDR and SFDVKD. V was shortened by 3 bases and J by 6 bases, with 6 bases between the two germline ends. The CDR3: CATSDPQDTQYF. CDR3 coding DNA: TGTGCCACCAGTGATCCCCAGGATACGCAGTATTTT.

This clonotype was seen more than once but under ten times. The chain is built from TRBV7-2 and TRBJ2-3, with TRBD1 matching 7 bases. Germline V lookup: CDR1 SGHTA, CDR2 FQGNSA. This CDR3 has 16 residues. V was pared by 5 bases and J by 0 bases, with 8 bases of the junction left unmatched. Written as DNA, the CDR3 is TGTGCCAGCAGCATTCAGGGGGTCCCTAGCACAGATACGCAGTATTTT. This codes for CASSIQGVPSTDTQYF.

This clonotype was recorded many times. The rearrangement uses TRBV15 and TRBJ2-3; D not resolved. The CDR3 contains 12 residues. The V and J ends lost 5 bases and 6 bases respectively, with 9 bases between them. Germline CDR1 is LNHNV and CDR2 is YYDKDF (reference sequence). The CDR3 bases are TGTGCCACCAGCCCCCCGTTTGATACGCAGTATTTT. It yields the protein CATSPPFDTQYF.

The chain combines TRBV10-3 with TRBJ2-3; TRBD2 agrees at 10 bases. CDR3 length equals 13 residues. J was trimmed by 2 bases and V by 10 bases; bases with no gene match: 3. Germline V gives CDR1 ENHRY, CDR2 SYGVKD. The CDR3 nucleotides read TGTGCCAGTAGCGGGGGGTTCACAGATACGCAGTATTTT. It translates to CASSGGFTDTQYF.

This clonotype came up many times. The rearrangement uses TRBV12-3 or TRBV12-4 and TRBJ2-5, with TRBD1 matching 9 bases. With 3 bases clipped from V and 2 bases from J, the junction kept 4 bases outside the gene matches. There are 15 residues in the CDR3. This CDR3 reads CASSLRQGGQETQYF. Written as DNA, the CDR3 is TGTGCCAGCAGTTTGCGACAGGGGGGACAAGAGACCCAGTACTTC.

Only a few counts were recorded for this clonotype. The CDR3 nucleotides read TGCGCCAGCAGCCAAGGGAGGTCGAAGTACGAGCAGTACTTC. The encoded protein is CASSQGRSKYEQYF. V gene TRBV4-3 combines with J gene TRBJ2-7, with D possibly TRBD2 on 5 matching bases. From germline, CDR1 is LGHNA and CDR2 YSLEER. The CDR3 extends over 14 amino acids. V lost 1 base, J lost 4 bases, and 11 bases lay in between.

This clonotype showed up just once. The V call is TRBV20-1, the J call TRBJ2-5; D unresolved. The length of the CDR3 is 11 residues. The germline V gene encodes CDR1 DFQATT and CDR2 SNEGSKA (reference sequence). V lost 2 bases to trimming and J lost 7 bases, with 8 bases between them. The CDR3 DNA sequence: TGCAGTGCTAGACCTTGGGGGACCCAGTACTTC. Translation gives CSARPWGTQYF.

This clonotype turned up a few times. The chain couples TRBV7-2 to TRBJ2-3; D remains ambiguous. CDR3 size: 13 residues. Trimming took 3 bases from V and 4 from J, leaving 8 bases between them. The germline CDR1 and CDR2 sequences are SGHTA and FQGNSA. The CDR3 DNA follows: TGTGCCAGCAGCTTGGAGTTCCCAGATACGCAGTATTTT. This sequence encodes CASSLEFPDTQYF.

This clonotype was picked up many times. This rearrangement joins TRBV18 to TRBJ2-5; D unclear. Germline CDR1 is KGHSH and CDR2 is LQKENI. Trimming removed 8 bases at V and 4 bases at J, with 11 bases between. The CDR3 has 12 residues. This CDR3 reads CASSPGGETQYF. CDR3 nucleotides: TGTGCCAGCAGCCCGGGTGGAGAGACCCAGTACTTC.

This clonotype was counted ten times or more. The chain recombines TRBV18 with TRBJ2-5; D might be TRBD1 or TRBD2, each matching 5 bases. Germline assignment: CDR1 KGHSH and CDR2 LQKENI. This CDR3 comprises 19 residues. V was shortened by 1 base and J by 3 bases, with 24 bases between the two germline ends. CDR3 in DNA: TGTGCCAGCTCACCACTCGCGAGGGTCAGGGAGAGGCGAAAAGAGACCCAGTACTTC. Protein sequence: CASSPLARVRERRKETQYF.

This clonotype was seen repeatedly, ten times or more. This chain uses TRBV6-5 with TRBJ2-7, with D unclear. This CDR3 spans 13 amino acids. Between the trimmed V and J ends, which lost 2 bases and 6 bases, there was a span of 11 bases. Germline loops: CDR1 MNHEY, CDR2 SVGAGI. In DNA form, the CDR3 reads TGTGCCAGCAGTTACACCCCGGGCGGCGAGCAGTACGTC. Translating gives CASSYTPGGEQYV.

At least ten counts were recorded for this clonotype. This chain joins TRBV5-1 and TRBJ2-2, with TRBD2 matching 7 bases. The CDR3 length is 15 residues. After removal of 1 base from V and 6 bases from J, the junction contained 6 bases not matched to a gene. The germline V gene has CDR1 SGHRS and CDR2 YFSETQ. CDR3 in amino acids: CASSLLADGSGELFF. For the CDR3, the DNA is TGCGCCAGCAGCTTGCTAGCGGACGGATCCGGGGAGCTGTTTTTT.

This clonotype has just a few counts. The gene calls are TRBV3-1 and TRBJ1-1; unclear D gene. CDR1 is LGHDT and CDR2 is YNNKEL in the germline V gene (reference sequence). The V end lost 1 base, the J end lost 1 base, and 7 bases lay between the germline ends. The CDR3 is 14 residues long. CDR3 sequence: CASSQAPPNTEAFF. CDR3 bases: TGTGCCAGCAGCCAAGCCCCCCCGAACACTGAAGCTTTCTTT.

This clonotype was detected ten times or more. CDR3: CASSLLASRETQYF. DNA of the CDR3: TGTGCCAGCAGCCTACTAGCATCTCGGGAGACCCAGTACTTC. The chain couples TRBV7-2 to TRBJ2-5; a weak D match, TRBD2 (6 bases). The CDR3 contains 14 residues. The V end lost 5 bases, the J end lost 5 bases, and 15 bases lay between the germline ends. Germline CDR1 and CDR2: SGHTA and FQGNSA.